This T cell receptor beta chain was observed in a study of cytotoxic CD8 clonotypes in ibrutinib-treated CLL. Turning to the study itself: On average, about 92,000 productive rearrangements and approximately 250,000 productive templates per sample. Study findings and constraints: Clonality increased with ibrutinib response but returned toward baseline at progression.

Germline V lookup: CDR1 ENHRY, CDR2 SYGVKD. V lost 0 bases and J lost 4; bases outside the gene matches: 7. This CDR3 has 17 residues. This clone was observed a handful of times. The antigen is not known. Assay used: immunoSEQ multiplex PCR; TCRdb lists only in-frame clones, some missing. The table has 250,000 to 350,000 clones, about 72% seen once; the top ten hold around 5.1%. This chain links TRBV10-3 with TRBJ2-7; 12 nucleotides line up with TRBD2. The clonotype was recovered from a human donor with chronic lymphocytic leukemia. The specimen comprised PBMCs, sampled at disease progression, from a patient treated with ibrutinib. CDR3 in amino acids: CAISESLGLAGNYEQYF. The DNA of the CDR3 is TGTGCCATCAGTGAGTCGCTCGGACTAGCGGGGAATTACGAGCAGTACTTC.